A selection of T cell receptor beta chains follows, all from one sample in a study of regulatory T cells in long-lasting Graves disease. TCRdb reprocessed the multiplex PCR reads with MiXCR, giving one entry per CDR3 protein. In the table there are about 540,000 distinct CDR3 sequences, around an eighth of which are singletons. These same data were also listed under a study on T cells in Graves' hyperthyroidism and ophthalmopathy.

This material consisted of peripheral blood mononuclear cells (PBMCs), taken at new diagnosis, from a patient treated with antithyroid drugs. Every receptor here comes from a man aged 30 to 39 with Graves disease. CDR3s include the opening cysteine and the closing phenylalanine or tryptophan. A D gene is named only where the DNA matches it firmly. Size is omitted from some rows. Given values are once, few, many or a class for expanded clones.

TRBV20-1	15	TRBJ2-1	TRBD2	many	CSARAWTSDNNEQFF	TGCAGTGCTAGGGCATGGACTAGCGACAACAATGAGCAGTTCTTC
TRBV12-3/TRBV12-4	16	TRBJ2-1	NA	many	CASTPEGAGSYNEQFF	TGTGCCAGCACCCCGGAGGGGGCGGGATCCTACAATGAGCAGTTCTTC
TRBV20-1	11	TRBJ1-1	NA	many	CSAQSTTEAFF	TGCAGTGCACAGTCTACCACTGAAGCTTTCTTT
TRBV2	16	TRBJ2-3	TRBD2	many	CASSAGLAVGLHTQYF	TGTGCCAGCAGTGCCGGACTAGCCGTCGGGCTGCATACGCAGTATTTT
TRBV6-5	17	TRBJ2-3	NA	many	CASSYRPTGLGTDTQYF	TGTGCCAGCAGTTACCGGCCTACAGGTTTGGGCACAGATACGCAGTATTTT
TRBV4-1	20	TRBJ1-1	TRBD1	few	CASSLGKASGTAFLWTEAFF	TGCGCCAGCAGCCTCGGAAAGGCTTCCGGGACAGCCTTTCTGTGGACTGAAGCTTTCTTT
TRBV7-9	12	TRBJ1-3	NA	NA	CAGGAPGNTIYF	TGTGCCGGCGGGGCACCCGGAAACACCATATATTTT
TRBV5-1	12	TRBJ2-5	NA	NA	CASSFPLETQYF	TGCGCCAGCAGCTTCCCCTTAGAGACCCAGTACTTC
TRBV3-1	16	TRBJ2-2	NA	many	CASSQAPAANTGELFF	TGTGCCAGCAGCCAAGCACCCGCGGCGAACACCGGGGAGCTGTTTTTT
TRBV7-2	14	TRBJ2-7	NA	many	CASSLRLVNDEQYF	TGTGCCAGCAGCTTACGGTTAGTTAACGACGAGCAGTACTTC
TRBV10-2	16	TRBJ2-1	TRBD2	NA	CASSETSGRLYNEQFF	TGCGCCAGCAGTGAGACTAGCGGGAGACTTTACAATGAGCAGTTCTTC
TRBV20-1	12	TRBJ2-7	NA	NA	CSAAGQPHEQYF	TGCAGTGCTGCCGGACAGCCCCACGAGCAGTACTTC
TRBV11-2	14	TRBJ2-1	TRBD2	many	CASSPGLVYNEQFF	TGTGCCAGCAGCCCGGGACTAGTATACAATGAGCAGTTCTTC
TRBV28	13	TRBJ2-1	NA	many	CASSHGHDNEQFF	TGTGCCAGCAGTCACGGACACGACAATGAGCAGTTCTTC
TRBV2	15	TRBJ2-7	TRBD1	few	CASRPRTGVPLEQYF	TGTGCCAGCAGACCTAGGACAGGGGTGCCCCTCGAGCAGTACTTC
TRBV20-1	13	TRBJ1-2	NA	many	CSARDRINYGYTF	TGCAGTGCTAGAGATCGCATTAACTATGGCTACACCTTC
TRBV4-1	15	TRBJ2-7	TRBD2	few	CASSQGGLVSYEQYF	TGCGCCAGCAGCCAAGGTGGACTAGTATCCTACGAGCAGTACTTC
TRBV27	14	TRBJ2-2	TRBD2	many	CASFSPRENGELFF	TGTGCCAGTTTTTCGCCGCGGGAGAACGGGGAGCTGTTTTTT
TRBV6-2/TRBV6-3	14	TRBJ1-5	NA	many	CASRYGRGSQPQHF	TGTGCCAGCAGATATGGACGGGGAAGTCAGCCCCAGCATTTT
TRBV29-1	17	TRBJ2-1	NA	few	CSVGGLPSGSSYNEQFF	TGCAGCGTTGGGGGCCTGCCAAGCGGAAGCTCCTACAATGAGCAGTTCTTC
TRBV19	13	TRBJ1-2	NA	many	CASSTLDSYGYTF	TGTGCCAGTAGTACCCTGGACAGTTATGGCTACACCTTC
TRBV5-1	15	TRBJ2-2	NA	many	CASSLWPGKAGELFF	TGCGCCAGCAGCTTGTGGCCAGGGAAAGCCGGGGAGCTGTTTTTT
TRBV7-7	14	TRBJ2-1	NA	many	CASSSAGINSEQFF	TGTGCCAGCAGTAGTGCGGGAATTAATAGTGAGCAGTTCTTC
TRBV25-1	17	TRBJ2-5	TRBD2	NA	CASSVGVTSGRYETQYF	TGTGCCAGCAGTGTTGGGGTAACTAGCGGGAGATATGAGACCCAGTACTTC
TRBV19	16	TRBJ2-3	TRBD1	NA	CASSDPGQGVGDTLYF	TGTGCCAGTAGTGATCCGGGACAGGGAGTTGGAGATACGCTGTATTTT
TRBV12-3/TRBV12-4	12	TRBJ2-3	NA	many	CASSHVADTQYF	TGTGCCAGCAGTCACGTAGCAGATACGCAGTATTTT
TRBV4-2	13	TRBJ1-2	NA	NA	CASSQEIPPGYTF	TGTGCCAGCAGCCAAGAAATTCCGCCTGGCTACACCTTC
TRBV20-1	15	TRBJ2-1	NA	NA	CSATPPGRISNEQFF	TGCAGTGCTACCCCCCCTGGGAGGATCAGCAATGAGCAGTTCTTC
TRBV5-1	15	TRBJ2-1	TRBD2	NA	CASSFLLAANNEQFF	TGCGCCAGCAGCTTCTTACTAGCGGCCAACAATGAGCAGTTCTTC
TRBV2	17	TRBJ2-6	TRBD1	NA	CASSAGTGNSGANVLTF	TGTGCCAGCAGCGCCGGGACAGGGAACTCTGGGGCCAACGTCCTGACTTTC
TRBV19	16	TRBJ2-1	TRBD2	NA	CASSIVSGRAYNEQFF	TGTGCCAGTAGTATAGTGAGCGGGAGGGCCTACAATGAGCAGTTCTTC
TRBV24-1	14	TRBJ1-2	NA	many	CATSDFGQGHGYTF	TGTGCCACCAGTGATTTTGGGCAAGGGCACGGCTACACCTTC
TRBV9	15	TRBJ2-7	TRBD2	NA	CASSVEASGSGEQYF	TGTGCCAGCAGCGTAGAGGCTAGCGGGAGTGGCGAGCAGTACTTC
TRBV24-1	14	TRBJ2-3	NA	many	CATGTKENTDTQYF	TGTGCCACCGGAACAAAGGAGAACACAGATACGCAGTATTTT